This TCR beta chain derives from a study of T cell clones after liver transplantation. At the level of the study: TCRbeta sequencing after a pre-transplant mixed lymphocyte reaction identified graft-donor-reactive clones, later tracked in post-transplant blood. Timepoints were pre-transplant, pre-withdrawal, and after withdrawal was completed or failed.

Sequencing used immunoSEQ multiplex PCR; TCRdb keeps in-frame clones, though not all of them. The sample contains about 78,000 clones, 75% to 85% of which appear only once. CDR1 and CDR2 (germline): MNHEY, SVGAGI. V was pared by 5 bases and J by 4 bases, with 12 bases between. The CDR3 loop spans 14 amino acids. V usage is TRBV6-5 and J usage is TRBJ1-5, with a possible D match to TRBD1 (6 bases). The sample here was CD4+ T cells from blood, taken before liver transplant. This receptor was identified in a human donor who received a liver transplant. CDR3 DNA: TGTGCCAGCAGTCTCAGGGGTGGGAATCAGCCCCAGCATTTT. Translated: CASSLRGGNQPQHF.